One sample yielded the 17 T cell receptor beta chains listed below, sequenced in a study of molecular identifiers for immune sequencing clone quantification (dated by TCRdb to between 2017 and 2018). Receptors were amplified or captured by PCR. The data were produced on an Illumina HiSeq 4000. TCRdb trimmed the raw reads at Q25, called clones with MiXCR and kept productive beta chains. Each CDR3 protein gets just one entry, which takes the most common genes and DNA from the rows behind it. Recorded for this sample are approximately 670,000 distinct CDR3 sequences; 20% of them occurred a single time. The ten largest clones capture around 0.9% of the sample. Sequencing was carried out using naive CD8+ T cells from blood, with Jurkat cell RNA spiked in. Per the publication, the cell subset or site label means: FACS-sorted CD8+CD4-CCR7+CD45RA+ naive T cells. The receptor set was obtained from a human donor in good health. Some libraries in this study had Jurkat cell RNA spiked in.

In its sample, this clonotype was seen a few times. This chain uses TRBV21-1 with TRBJ1-5; TRBD1, the D gene given by the table, was not confirmed from the DNA. TRBV21-1 is recorded as a pseudogene. This CDR3 is 17 amino acids long. CDR3 nucleotide sequence: TGTGCCAGCAGCAAAGAGATGAGGGGACAGGGCAATCAGCCCCAGCATTTT. This translates into CASSKEMRGQGNQPQHF.

At least ten counts were recorded for this clonotype. The rearrangement links TRBV7-2 to TRBJ2-7, with 13 bases identical to TRBD2. CDR1 SGHTA and CDR2 FQGNSA come from the germline V gene. V gave up 5 bases and J gave up 7 bases; unmatched junction bases: 8. The CDR3 loop spans 15 amino acids. The CDR3 sequence: CASSLWTSGGMEQYF. The DNA of the CDR3 is TGTGCCAGCAGCCTCTGGACTAGCGGGGGAATGGAGCAGTACTTC. Using reference TRBV7-2 and TRBJ2-7 for the parts outside the CDR3, the full variable domain is GAGVSQSPSNKVTEKGKDVELRCDPISGHTALYWYRQSLGQGLEFLIYFQGNSAPDKSGLPSDRFSAERTGGSVSTLTIQRTQQEDSAVYLCASSLWTSGGMEQYFGPGTRLTVT.

The chain is built from TRBV28 and TRBJ2-1; TRBD2 matches 7 bases. With V trimmed by 2 bases and J by 9 bases, 16 bases remained unmatched. Germline CDR1 is MDHEN and CDR2 is SYDVKM. This CDR3 comprises 17 residues. The CDR3 DNA is TGTGCCAGCAGTTTACCCCGGGGCGAGGGAGGGCAGGTTGAGCAGTTCTTC. Its translation is CASSLPRGEGGQVEQFF.

Worth noting for this clonotype: A read error may account for a junction end that differs from germline. This chain links TRBV12-3 or TRBV12-4 with TRBJ2-3; D not resolved. This CDR3 comprises 13 residues. In nucleotides, the CDR3 is TGTGCCAGCAGTTCCCAGCACACAGATACGCAGTGTTTT. It is translated as CASSSQHTDTQCF.

This clonotype showed up many times. The chain couples TRBV13 to TRBJ2-3; 7 bases match TRBD2. V lost 0 bases and J lost 7; bases outside the gene matches: 10. This CDR3 comprises 16 residues. CDR1 and CDR2 from the germline V gene are PRHDT and FYEKMQ (reference sequence). The chain's CDR3 is CASSLGLREGLNTQYF. CDR3 DNA sequence: TGTGCCAGCAGCTTAGGCCTAAGGGAGGGCTTGAATACGCAGTATTTT.

Many counts were recorded for this clonotype. This chain uses TRBV6-1 with TRBJ1-1, with TRBD1 matching over 7 bases. The germline V gene has CDR1 MNHNS and CDR2 SASEGT. The CDR3 spans 14 residues. V dropped 5 bases and J dropped 7; count of bases not matched to a gene: 10. As DNA, the CDR3 is TGTGCCAGCAGTAAAGGGACAGCTCATGTTGAAGCTTTCTTT. Its protein product is CASSKGTAHVEAFF.

About this clonotype: A much larger clone differs by one base, so this may be a read error. It is likely a read error, because the conserved phenylalanine at the end of the CDR3 is missing. The chain employs TRBV5-6 and TRBJ1-1, with no clear D. This CDR3 spans 14 amino acids. Trimming pared 3 bases from V and 0 bases from J, leaving 9 bases between. Germline V gene sequence: CDR1 SGHDT, CDR2 YYEEEE. The CDR3, as DNA: TGTGCCAGCAGCTCCGATTTCTTGAACACTGAAGCTTTCTCT. Translation: CASSSDFLNTEAFS.

Regarding this clonotype: Just one base apart from a much larger clone, this may be a read error. The rearrangement uses TRBV7-9 and TRBJ1-6; 7 positions agree with TRBD1. Germline V gene lookup returns CDR1 SEHNR and CDR2 FQNEAQ (reference sequence). The CDR3 consists of 19 residues. The CDR3 region is CACSSGLDRDDTYNSPLHF. CDR3 coding DNA: TGTGCCTGCAGCTCAGGTCTCGACAGGGACGATACCTATAATTCACCCCTCCACTTT.

V is TRBV9 and J is TRBJ1-2; D is uncertain. The germline V gene has CDR1 SGDLS and CDR2 YYNGEE. The CDR3 is made up of 14 amino acids. V was clipped by 3 bases and J by 3 bases, with 12 bases between them. The CDR3 is CASSAETQYYGYTF. The CDR3 nucleotides read TGTGCCAGCAGCGCGGAGACACAATACTATGGCTACACCTTC.

This clonotype was seen many times. The chain has TRBV12-3 or TRBV12-4 and TRBJ2-5, with 8 positions matching TRBD1. The CDR3 spans 16 residues. J gave up 3 bases and V 3 bases, and 9 bases lay outside the gene matches. CDR3 DNA sequence: TGTGCCAGCAGTTTTATTGGACAGGGACAGAAAGAGACCCAGTACTTC. This codes for CASSFIGQGQKETQYF.

This clonotype came up a few times. The junction shows a germline mismatch at one end, possibly a read error. The gene calls are TRBV12-3 or TRBV12-4 and TRBJ1-1, with 9 bases that match TRBD1. CDR3 size: 16 residues. Here the CDR3 reads CASGLHRGLGNTEAFF. In DNA, the CDR3 is TGTGCCAGCGGTTTACACAGGGGGCTCGGTAACACTGAAGCTTTCTTT.

The table lists this clonotype with a few counts. The V and J genes are TRBV27 and TRBJ1-1; no firm D call. The CDR3 totals 15 residues. Germline V gene data show CDR1 as MNHEY and CDR2 as SMNVEV (reference sequence). V was shortened by 4 bases and J by 1 base, with 13 bases between the two germline ends. CDR3 loop: CASSSVGPSNTEAFF. The CDR3 coding sequence is TGTGCCAGCAGTTCGGTTGGGCCGTCGAACACTGAAGCTTTCTTT.

This sequence joins TRBV20-1 and TRBJ2-7; D not resolved. Germline V gives CDR1 DFQATT, CDR2 SNEGSKA (reference sequence). The CDR3 runs to 13 residues. Deletions cut 0 bases from V and 0 bases from J, with 6 bases between. The CDR3 region is CSARDHSSYEQYF. In nucleotides, the CDR3 is TGCAGTGCTAGAGATCACAGCTCCTACGAGCAGTACTTC.

This clonotype was found many times. V usage is TRBV28 and J usage is TRBJ1-5; D not certain. The germline gives CDR1 MDHEN, CDR2 SYDVKM. V was shortened by 2 bases and J by 12 bases, with 11 bases between the two germline ends. The CDR3 covers 12 residues. The CDR3 nucleotides are TGTGCCAGCAGTTTAACTGGGGTTGTCCAGCATTTT. Protein product: CASSLTGVVQHF.

This clonotype was recorded many times. V is TRBV5-1 and J is TRBJ2-7; D may correspond to TRBD1 or TRBD2 (5 bases each). The V and J ends lost 3 bases and 2 bases respectively, with 15 bases between them. Germline V gives CDR1 SGHRS, CDR2 YFSETQ. The CDR3 length is 15 residues. The CDR3 protein is CASSWGKTAPYEQYF. CDR3 bases: TGCGCCAGCAGCTGGGGGAAGACAGCCCCCTACGAGCAGTACTTC.

This clonotype was picked up many times. V usage is TRBV29-1 and J usage is TRBJ1-1; D is perhaps TRBD1 (5 bases). Trimming cost V 7 bases and J 8 bases, with 17 bases left between them. CDR1 SQVTM and CDR2 ANQGSEA come from the germline V gene. This CDR3 spans 12 amino acids. The CDR3, as DNA: TGCAGCGGGCGGGGGGATCCCTTAGAAGCTTTCTTT. This translates into CSGRGDPLEAFF.

A remark on this clonotype: One end of the junction is discordant with germline, which a read error may explain. The gene calls are TRBV20-1 and TRBJ2-7; maybe TRBD2 (6 bases). Germline V gives CDR1 DFQATT, CDR2 SNEGSKA (reference sequence). CDR3 length equals 15 residues. The CDR3 loop is CSARETGTATYEQCF. The CDR3 bases are TGCAGTGCAAGAGAGACCGGGACTGCGACCTACGAGCAGTGCTTC.